These 18 T cell receptor beta chains originate from one sample sequenced in a study of human versus mouse CDR3 diversity and MHC coevolution. Here immunoSEQ multiplex PCR was the method, and the copy in TCRdb shows in-frame clones only, minus some. In the table there are tens of thousands of clones, 85% to 95% of which are singletons. What was sequenced was naive CD4+ T cells from blood. Specified subset: CD45RO-negative CD62L-positive naive CD4 T cells. The receptors stem from a person aged 30 to 69 in good health.

The rearrangement uses TRBV6-5 and TRBJ2-5, with D possibly matching TRBD2 (6 bases). Germline V gene sequence: CDR1 MNHEY, CDR2 SVGAGI. V was pared by 5 bases and J by 4 bases, with 14 bases between. CDR3 length: 14 amino acids. CDR3 amino acids: CASSVIQGGETQYF. The CDR3 DNA is TGTGCCAGCAGTGTAATCCAGGGAGGAGAGACCCAGTACTTC.

The sample holds a few counts of this clone. V and J are TRBV10-3 and TRBJ1-1; TRBD1 matches 11 bases. V lost 6 bases and J lost 4; bases outside the gene matches: 7. CDR3 length: 15 amino acids. Germline V gene lookup returns CDR1 ENHRY and CDR2 SYGVKD. The CDR3, as DNA: TGTGCCATCAGCCCAGGGACAGGGGGGGTCACTGAAGCTTTCTTT. Amino acids: CAISPGTGGVTEAFF.

The rearrangement joins TRBV19 to TRBJ2-1, with 10 bases identical to TRBD1. The CDR3 covers 15 residues. V lost 7 bases, J lost 5 bases, and 8 bases stayed unmatched. The germline gives CDR1 LNHDA, CDR2 SQIVND (reference sequence). The CDR3 DNA reads as TGTGCCAGTATCCCAAAGGACAGGGGGAACAATGAGCAGTTCTTC. It yields the protein CASIPKDRGNNEQFF.

J is TRBJ2-7 and V is TRBV9, with TRBD2 as a possible D gene (5 bases). V was cut by 4 bases and J by 1 base, with 9 bases left in between. The germline V gene encodes CDR1 SGDLS and CDR2 YYNGEE. The length of the CDR3 is 13 residues. The CDR3 here is CASSLRDSYEQYF. CDR3 coding DNA: TGTGCCAGCAGCTTGAGGGATTCCTACGAGCAGTACTTC.

V and J are TRBV10-3 and TRBJ2-7; TRBD2 is a possible D gene (6 bases). The CDR3 runs to 12 residues. V was cut by 10 bases and J by 0 bases, with 10 bases left in between. Germline-derived CDR1 and CDR2 are ENHRY and SYGVKD. CDR3 sequence reads: CATGTASYEQYF. The DNA for the CDR3 is TGTGCCACCGGGACTGCCTCCTACGAGCAGTACTTC.

The chain employs TRBV18 and TRBJ1-4; TRBD1 matches 8 bases. Germline V CDR1 and CDR2: KGHSH, LQKENI. The CDR3 is made up of 14 amino acids. Trimming removed 8 bases from V and 8 bases from J; junction bases left unmatched: 10. This CDR3 is CASVMDRAGEKLFF. Here the CDR3 DNA reads TGTGCCAGCGTCATGGACAGGGCGGGAGAAAAACTGTTTTTT. Full variable domain (outside the CDR3, taken from reference TRBV18 and TRBJ1-4): NAGVMQNPRHLVRRRGQEARLRCSPMKGHSHVYWYRQLPEEGLKFMVYLQKENIIDESGMPKERFSAEFPKEGPSILRIQQVVRGDSAAYFCASVMDRAGEKLFFGSGTQLSVL.

The rearrangement joins TRBV9 to TRBJ1-3, with D unresolved. Germline values: CDR1 SGDLS, CDR2 YYNGEE. V was trimmed by 0 bases and J by 4 bases, leaving 8 bases between them. CDR3 size: 14 residues. The CDR3: CASSVETAGNTIYF. In DNA form, the CDR3 reads TGTGCCAGCAGCGTAGAAACAGCCGGAAACACCATATATTTT.

The rearrangement links TRBV29-1 to TRBJ1-2; possible D gene TRBD1, 5 bases. V lost 5 bases, J lost 4 bases, and 14 bases lay in between. Germline CDR1 is SQVTM and CDR2 is ANQGSEA. The CDR3 consists of 13 residues. The CDR3 region is CSVPTGSGYGYTF. As DNA, the CDR3 is TGCAGCGTTCCTACAGGTAGCGGCTATGGCTACACCTTC.

This sequence joins TRBV5-1 and TRBJ2-4; the D gene is possibly TRBD2 (5 bases). The V gene's germline CDR1 is SGHRS and CDR2 YFSETQ. The CDR3 runs to 14 residues. The V gene lost 3 bases and the J gene lost 8 bases, with 15 bases spanning the gap. Written as DNA, the CDR3 is TGCGCCAGCAGCTATTCAGCCGGGGTTGACATTCAGTACTTC. As protein: CASSYSAGVDIQYF.

This chain joins TRBV15 and TRBJ2-1; no clear D. The CDR3 is made up of 12 amino acids. Trimming took 3 bases from V and 4 from J, leaving 4 bases between them. Germline loops: CDR1 LNHNV, CDR2 YYDKDF (reference sequence). The CDR3 protein is CATSRQYNEQFF. The CDR3 DNA reads TGTGCCACCAGCAGGCAGTACAATGAGCAGTTCTTC.

The gene calls are TRBV27 and TRBJ1-5; D is uncertain. The CDR3 loop spans 16 amino acids. Germline CDR1 reads MNHEY; CDR2 reads SMNVEV (reference sequence). V was shortened by 7 bases and J by 3 bases, with 19 bases between the two germline ends. The CDR3 sequence: CASTPRWSPYNQPQHF. For the CDR3, the DNA is TGTGCCAGCACCCCTCGGTGGTCCCCCTACAATCAGCCCCAGCATTTT.

The rearrangement links TRBV9 to TRBJ1-2; D gene unclear. Germline V gene sequence: CDR1 SGDLS, CDR2 YYNGEE. Trimming left V 3 bases short and J 4 bases short, with 4 bases between. There are 11 residues in the CDR3. As DNA, the CDR3 is TGTGCCAGCAGCGACAGCTATGGCTACACCTTC. The encoded protein is CASSDSYGYTF.

This chain uses TRBV5-1 with TRBJ2-7; 7 bases fit TRBD1. The junction had 10 bases not matched to a gene; V was cut back by 4 bases and J by 0 bases. From germline, CDR1 is SGHRS and CDR2 YFSETQ. The CDR3 extends over 16 amino acids. The CDR3 spells CASSITGQTVSYEQYF. The CDR3 DNA is TGCGCCAGCAGCATTACGGGACAGACGGTCTCCTACGAGCAGTACTTC.

This clone was detected only once. The chain has TRBV10-2 and TRBJ1-6, with no clear D. The V and J ends lost 0 bases and 0 bases respectively, with 15 bases between them. The CDR3 loop spans 19 amino acids. Germline loops: CDR1 WSHSY, CDR2 SAAADI. The CDR3 is CASSESTGPGSSYNSPLHF. Here the CDR3 DNA reads TGCGCCAGCAGTGAGTCGACGGGTCCGGGGAGCTCCTATAATTCACCCCTCCACTTT.

This clone has more than one count but fewer than ten. The chain joins TRBV28 to TRBJ1-5, with D tentatively TRBD1 (5 bases). The CDR3 has 14 residues. Per germline, CDR1 MDHEN and CDR2 SYDVKM. The V end was cut by 4 bases, the J end by 1 base, with 8 bases between. The CDR3 sequence: CASSSPGSNQPQHF. In DNA, the CDR3 is TGTGCCAGCAGTTCCCCAGGGAGCAATCAGCCCCAGCATTTT.

The chain uses TRBV7-3 and TRBJ2-3; weak D call: TRBD1 (5 bases). Germline V lookup: CDR1 SGHTA, CDR2 FQGTGA. V lost 5 bases and J lost 6, with 12 bases in between. CDR3 length: 13 amino acids. DNA of the CDR3: TGTGCCAGCAGCCCCGGATGGGGCGATACGCAGTATTTT. It yields the protein CASSPGWGDTQYF.

V is TRBV19 and J is TRBJ1-6, with 8 bases fitting TRBD1. This CDR3 region has 16 residues. Trimming took 6 bases from V and 7 from J; bases not matched to a gene: 11. Germline-derived CDR1 and CDR2 are LNHDA and SQIVND (reference sequence). CDR3 in amino acids: CASSPRTGTRNSPLHF. CDR3 nucleotide sequence: TGTGCCAGTAGCCCCAGGACAGGGACGAGAAATTCACCCCTCCACTTT.

The rearrangement joins TRBV6-5 to TRBJ2-7; 8 bases fit TRBD1. V lost 6 bases to trimming and J lost 2 bases; unmatched junction nucleotides: 9. The CDR3 spans 15 residues. CDR1 and CDR2 (germline): MNHEY, SVGAGI. CDR3 amino acids: CASRRGQGGPYEQYF. For the CDR3, the DNA is TGTGCCAGCAGACGCGGACAGGGCGGCCCCTACGAGCAGTACTTC.